The 16 T cell receptor beta chains in this list originate from one sample, sequenced in a study of blood T cell repertoires in COVID-19. The table came from immunoSEQ multiplex PCR; TCRdb's copy has only in-frame clones and leaves some out. The sample yields 300,000 to 350,000 clones, around 90% seen once. Sequencing input: peripheral blood. These receptors were taken from a man younger than 45 with COVID-19, enrolled during active disease.

The chain uses TRBV5-6 and TRBJ2-7; tentative D call: TRBD2 (5 bases). V lost 2 bases, J lost 1 base, and 10 bases lay in between. The CDR3 consists of 14 residues. The germline gives CDR1 SGHDT, CDR2 YYEEEE. CDR3 residues: CASSFTGLSYEQYF. The CDR3 DNA sequence: TGTGCCAGCAGCTTTACGGGGTTGTCCTACGAGCAGTACTTC. Based on the CDR3 plus reference TRBV5-6 and TRBJ2-7, the full variable domain is DAGVTQSPTHLIKTRGQQVTLRCSPKSGHDTVSWYQQALGQGPQFIFQYYEEEERQRGNFPDRFSGHQFPNYSSELNVNALLLGDSALYLCASSFTGLSYEQYFGPGTRLTVT.

This clone has just one count. The chain couples TRBV7-3 to TRBJ2-2; 7 bases line up with TRBD1. The CDR3 is 16 amino acids. Unmatched junction bases numbered 11, after V lost 3 bases and J lost 7 bases. Germline V CDR1 and CDR2: SGHTA, FQGTGA. The CDR3 sequence: CASSFGAGGNDGELFF. DNA of the CDR3: TGTGCCAGCAGCTTCGGGGCAGGGGGTAATGACGGGGAGCTGTTTTTT.

The chain recombines TRBV24-1 with TRBJ1-5; 8 bases align to TRBD1. The V gene's germline CDR1 is KGHDR and CDR2 SFDVKD. This CDR3 is 18 amino acids long. J gave up 1 base and V 4 bases, and 11 bases lay outside the gene matches. The CDR3 here is CATSDPGTGKTSNQPQHF. CDR3 bases: TGTGCCACCAGTGACCCGGGGACAGGAAAAACGAGCAATCAGCCCCAGCATTTT.

The chain's CDR3 is CASSLGQGPDTQYF. DNA of the CDR3: TGTGCCAGCAGCTTGGGACAGGGGCCAGATACGCAGTATTTT. The chain employs TRBV5-4 and TRBJ2-3, with 8 bases fitting TRBD1. In germline, CDR1 is SGHNT, CDR2 YYREEE (reference sequence). The CDR3 totals 14 residues. V lost 0 bases, J lost 4 bases, and 1 base stayed unmatched.

V is TRBV20-1 and J is TRBJ2-7; 7 positions match TRBD2. The germline V gene encodes CDR1 DFQATT and CDR2 SNEGSKA (reference sequence). V lost 4 bases and J lost 3; bases outside the gene matches: 12. The CDR3 sequence is 15 residues long. The CDR3, as DNA: TGCAGTGCTAATGACCAGCGGGAATGGGGCTACGAGCAGTACTTC. Its translation: CSANDQREWGYEQYF.

This clone was picked up one time. This CDR3 reads CASSVGEGSSYEQYF. In DNA form, the CDR3 reads TGTGCCAGCAGCGTAGGTGAGGGTAGCTCCTACGAGCAGTACTTC. This rearrangement joins TRBV9 to TRBJ2-7; D may be TRBD2 (5 bases). V was pared by 0 bases and J by 0 bases, with 10 bases between. Per the germline V gene, CDR1 is SGDLS and CDR2 is YYNGEE. This CDR3 comprises 15 residues.

This chain's CDR3 is CASSLYRSLSYEQYF. The DNA of the CDR3 is TGTGCCAGTAGTCTATACAGGAGCCTATCCTACGAGCAGTACTTC. The V call is TRBV19, the J call TRBJ2-7; TRBD1 is a possible D gene (5 bases). Trimming removed 5 bases from V and 1 base from J, with 15 bases in between. Germline CDR1 and CDR2: LNHDA and SQIVND (reference sequence). The CDR3 runs to 15 residues.

The chain joins TRBV6-5 to TRBJ2-7, with TRBD1 matching over 7 bases. The trim removed 0 bases at V and 4 bases at J, leaving 9 bases unmatched. This CDR3 has 16 residues. The germline CDR1 and CDR2 sequences are MNHEY and SVGAGI. In DNA, the CDR3 is TGTGCCAGCAGTTACTCGACAGGGAGTATTGGTTACGAGCAGTACTTC. It is translated as CASSYSTGSIGYEQYF.

The chain joins TRBV10-3 to TRBJ2-3; perhaps TRBD2 as D (6 bases). V was cut by 6 bases and J by 1 base, with 11 bases left in between. CDR1 is ENHRY and CDR2 is SYGVKD in the germline V gene. The CDR3 runs to 14 residues. The CDR3 reads CAIREGGGTDTQYF. The CDR3, as DNA: TGTGCCATCAGGGAAGGAGGGGGCACAGATACGCAGTATTTT.

The V and J genes are TRBV21-1 and TRBJ1-2; no DNA check was done on the table's D call, TRBD1. TRBV21-1 is classified as a pseudogene. The CDR3 has 18 residues. In DNA, the CDR3 is TGTGCCAGCAGCAAAAGGTCTGGGACAGGGAGGGAAAGGTATGGCTACACCTTC. This translates into CASSKRSGTGRERYGYTF.

V and J are TRBV15 and TRBJ2-4; D ambiguous. Germline assignment: CDR1 LNHNV and CDR2 YYDKDF (reference sequence). The CDR3 is made up of 16 amino acids. V lost 0 bases and J 5 bases, leaving 14 bases between the germline ends. This chain's CDR3 is CATSREQPSMENIQYF. CDR3 nucleotides: TGTGCCACCAGCAGAGAACAGCCCTCCATGGAAAACATTCAGTACTTC.

This clone was counted between two and nine times. This chain connects TRBV5-6 to TRBJ1-4, with D possibly TRBD1 on 5 matching bases. Trimming took off 1 base at V and 3 bases at J, with 13 bases between the two ends. The CDR3 is 16 residues long. Germline values: CDR1 SGHDT, CDR2 YYEEEE. CDR3 protein: CASSLRGGTSNEKLFF. DNA of the CDR3: TGTGCCAGCAGCTTGCGGGGCGGGACCTCTAATGAAAAACTGTTTTTT.

The chain employs TRBV15 and TRBJ2-1, with D perhaps TRBD2 (6 bases). CDR1 LNHNV and CDR2 YYDKDF come from the germline V gene (reference sequence). V lost 1 base and J 7 bases, leaving 14 bases between the germline ends. The CDR3 loop spans 15 amino acids. This chain's CDR3 is CATSRGVGGGNEQFF. CDR3 sequence (DNA): TGTGCCACCAGCAGAGGGGTGGGAGGAGGGAATGAGCAGTTCTTC.

This clone was observed a handful of times. The V gene is TRBV7-6, the J gene TRBJ2-5; tentatively, D is TRBD1 (5 bases). Trimming pared 1 base from V and 0 bases from J, leaving 12 bases between. CDR3 length: 16 amino acids. Germline loops: CDR1 SGHVS, CDR2 FNYEAQ. CDR3 nucleotides: TGTGCCAGCAGCTTAGAGAGTACAGGCTACCAAGAGACCCAGTACTTC. Translation: CASSLESTGYQETQYF.

The chain has TRBV10-3 and TRBJ2-1, with 8 bases matching TRBD2. This CDR3 has 17 amino acids. V dropped 3 bases and J dropped 5; count of bases not matched to a gene: 12. Germline-derived CDR1 and CDR2 are ENHRY and SYGVKD. The CDR3 spells CAISEPGLEAVDNEQFF. CDR3 bases: TGTGCCATCAGTGAACCGGGACTAGAGGCGGTTGACAATGAGCAGTTCTTC.

The rearrangement joins TRBV7-2 to TRBJ1-3; D gene unclear. This CDR3 has 14 amino acids. The V and J ends lost 3 bases and 0 bases respectively, with 6 bases between them. Germline CDR1 reads SGHTA; CDR2 reads FQGNSA. The CDR3 DNA follows: TGTGCCAGCAGCTTTGTACTCTCTGGAAACACCATATATTTT. Amino acid sequence: CASSFVLSGNTIYF. The complete variable domain, with remaining parts taken from reference TRBV7-2 and TRBJ1-3, reads GAGVSQSPSNKVTEKGKDVELRCDPISGHTALYWYRQSLGQGLEFLIYFQGNSAPDKSGLPSDRFSAERTGGSVSTLTIQRTQQEDSAVYLCASSFVLSGNTIYFGEGSWLTVV.